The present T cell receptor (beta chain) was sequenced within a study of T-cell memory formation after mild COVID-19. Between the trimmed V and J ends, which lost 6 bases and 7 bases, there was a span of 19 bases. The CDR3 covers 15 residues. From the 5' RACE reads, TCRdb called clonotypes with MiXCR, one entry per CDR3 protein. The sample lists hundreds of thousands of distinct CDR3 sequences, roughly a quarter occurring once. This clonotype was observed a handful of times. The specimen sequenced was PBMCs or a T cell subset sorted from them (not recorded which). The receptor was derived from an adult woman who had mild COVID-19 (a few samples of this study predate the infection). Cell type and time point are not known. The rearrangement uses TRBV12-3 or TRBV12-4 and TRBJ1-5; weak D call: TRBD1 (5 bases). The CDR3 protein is CASSSVGGAGQPQHF. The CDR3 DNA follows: TGTGCCAGCAGCTCGGTGGGTGGGGCTGGGCAGCCCCAGCATTTT.